The source of this T cell receptor (beta chain) is a study of blood T cell repertoires in COVID-19. Looking at the study overall: Sources were T cells, B-cell-depleted T cells, or PBMCs; the material itself was cDNA or gDNA.

Some clones are missing from TCRdb's copy, which holds only in-frame ones; the method was immunoSEQ multiplex PCR. Of around 220,000 clones in the sample, 84% were seen once. Two consecutive negative NP/OP PCR tests, clearance, or resolved symptoms defined Cohort 3 recovery. The specimen was PBMCs or T cells enriched from blood (not recorded which). This clonotype was obtained from a woman between 40 and 55 years old who had recovered from COVID-19.

The CDR3 region is CASSSGQHNSPLHF. DNA of the CDR3: TGTGCCAGCAGCTCAGGACAGCACAATTCACCCCTCCACTTT. This chain connects TRBV11-3 to TRBJ1-6; maybe TRBD1 (6 bases). Trimming removed 4 bases at V and 7 bases at J, with 11 bases between. The CDR3 runs 14 residues. Germline V CDR1 and CDR2: SGHNT, YENEEA.